This TCR beta chain originates from a study of cytomegalovirus exposure and HLA in healthy donors. With 60 Vbeta and 13 Jbeta primers, the PCR was carried out. The data were produced by immunoSEQ multiplex PCR, yet TCRdb's version contains in-frame clones alone and is incomplete. This table holds 180,000 or so clones, 70% to 80% found once. To note about this clone: Its matching antigen is unknown.

V lost 9 bases and J lost 4; bases outside the gene matches: 8. CDR1 is SNHLY, CDR2 FYNNEI, per germline. This CDR3 spans 14 amino acids. The study's findings and limits: Sequencing artifact likely explains a cluster of highly shared sequence variants. In a later analysis, 17,000 or so TCR beta sequences were associated with HLA alleles at 0.05 false discovery rate. Association of a missense DCLRE1C variant with TCR beta V- and J-gene trimming was reported in a later analysis.

This chain joins TRBV2 and TRBJ1-4, with 7 bases identical to TRBD1. The receptor was isolated from a woman in her thirties in good health and CMV-seropositive. The sample taken for sequencing was PBMCs. The DNA of the CDR3 is TGTGCCAGTGATCTAACAGGGGTTAATGAAAAACTGTTTTTT. It specifies CASDLTGVNEKLFF.